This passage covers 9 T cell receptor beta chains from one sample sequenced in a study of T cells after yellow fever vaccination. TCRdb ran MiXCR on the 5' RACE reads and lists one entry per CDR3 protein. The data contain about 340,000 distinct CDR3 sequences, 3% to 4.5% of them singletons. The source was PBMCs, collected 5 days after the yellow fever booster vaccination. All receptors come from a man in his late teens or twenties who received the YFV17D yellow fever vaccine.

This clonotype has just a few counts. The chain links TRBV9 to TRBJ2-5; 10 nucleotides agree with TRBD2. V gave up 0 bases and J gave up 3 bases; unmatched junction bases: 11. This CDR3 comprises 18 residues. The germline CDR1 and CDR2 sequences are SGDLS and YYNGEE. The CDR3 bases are TGTGCCAGCAGCGTAGCTGGCAGCGGGGGGGCGTCGAAAGAGACCCAGTACTTC. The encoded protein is CASSVAGSGGASKETQYF.

The CDR3 sequence is CASSFTRSGGLRVSEQYF. The CDR3 bases are TGTGCCAGCAGCTTTACACGTAGCGGGGGGCTTCGTGTCTCCGAGCAGTACTTC. The chain recombines TRBV11-2 with TRBJ2-7, with TRBD2 matching 10 bases. V gave up 3 bases and J gave up 6 bases; unmatched junction bases: 17. Germline values: CDR1 SGHAT, CDR2 FQNNGV. The CDR3 is 18 amino acids.

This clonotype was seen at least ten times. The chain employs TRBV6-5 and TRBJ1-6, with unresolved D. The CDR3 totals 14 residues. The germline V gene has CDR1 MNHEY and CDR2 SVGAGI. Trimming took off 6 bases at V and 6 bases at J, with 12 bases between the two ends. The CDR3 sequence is CASRPDGANSPLHF. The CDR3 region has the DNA TGTGCCAGCAGGCCGGACGGAGCTAATTCACCCCTCCACTTT.

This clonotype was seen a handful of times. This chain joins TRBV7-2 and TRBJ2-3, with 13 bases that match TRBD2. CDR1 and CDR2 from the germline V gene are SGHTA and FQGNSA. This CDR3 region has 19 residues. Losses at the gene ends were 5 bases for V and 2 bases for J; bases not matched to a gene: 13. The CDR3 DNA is TGTGCCAGCAGCCCGATCCTACTAGCGGGGGGGCTTGACACAGATACGCAGTATTTT. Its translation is CASSPILLAGGLDTDTQYF.

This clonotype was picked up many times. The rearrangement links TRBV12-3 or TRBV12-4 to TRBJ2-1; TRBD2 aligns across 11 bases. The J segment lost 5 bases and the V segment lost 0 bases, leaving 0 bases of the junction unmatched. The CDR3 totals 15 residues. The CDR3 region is CASSLASGGDNEQFF. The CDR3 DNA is TGTGCCAGCAGTTTAGCTAGCGGGGGGGACAATGAGCAGTTCTTC.

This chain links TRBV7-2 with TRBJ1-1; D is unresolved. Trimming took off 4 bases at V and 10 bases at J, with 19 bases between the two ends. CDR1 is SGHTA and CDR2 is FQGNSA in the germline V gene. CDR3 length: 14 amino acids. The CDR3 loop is CASSWPGRARVAFF. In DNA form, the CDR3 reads TGTGCCAGCAGCTGGCCGGGCCGCGCCCGAGTAGCTTTCTTT.

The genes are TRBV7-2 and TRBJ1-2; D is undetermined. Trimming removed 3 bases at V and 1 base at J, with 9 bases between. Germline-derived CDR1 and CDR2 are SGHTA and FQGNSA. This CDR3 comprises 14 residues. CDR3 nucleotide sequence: TGTGCCAGCAGCTTCGACGGCAGTAACTATGGCTACACCTTC. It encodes CASSFDGSNYGYTF.

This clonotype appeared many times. The CDR3 sequence: CATSDPGGTKPNEQFF. CDR3 coding DNA: TGTGCCACCAGTGATCCGGGCGGGACTAAACCTAATGAGCAGTTCTTC. V is TRBV24-1 and J is TRBJ2-1, with 7 positions matching TRBD2. The CDR3 consists of 16 residues. V trimming: 3 bases; J trimming: 7 bases; junction bases outside the gene matches: 11. Germline V CDR1 and CDR2: KGHDR, SFDVKD.

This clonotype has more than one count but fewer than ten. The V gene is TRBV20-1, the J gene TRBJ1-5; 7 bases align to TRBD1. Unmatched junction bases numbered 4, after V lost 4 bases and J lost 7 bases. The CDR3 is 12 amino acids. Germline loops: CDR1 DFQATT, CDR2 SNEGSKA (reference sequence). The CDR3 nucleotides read TGCAGTGCTATAACAGGGGCCCAGCCCCAGCATTTT. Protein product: CSAITGAQPQHF.